The rows below give T cell receptor beta chains drawn from one sample of a study of blood T cell repertoires in COVID-19. Profiling relied on immunoSEQ multiplex PCR, and the TCRdb table lists in-frame clones only, not all of them. The table shows nearly 350,000 clones, with less than 90% occurring only once. The material sequenced was PBMCs or T cells enriched from blood (not recorded which). The receptors originated from a woman aged 25 to 39 who had recovered from COVID-19. The CDR3 runs from the conserved cysteine through the conserved F or W. The D gene is left open where the match is weak. Some rows have no size entry. The others give once, few or many, or a class for an expanded clone.

j_call,d_call,cdr3_length,clone_size,v_call,cdr3_nt,cdr3_aa
TRBJ2-3,NA,15,NA,TRBV19,TGTGCCAGTAGTACAGGGTATAGAGGCACAGATACGCAGTATTTT,CASSTGYRGTDTQYF
TRBJ2-7,TRBD1,15,NA,TRBV18,TGTGCCAGCTCACCCCTAACGGGACAGGGACACGAGCAGTACTTC,CASSPLTGQGHEQYF
TRBJ2-3,TRBD2,16,NA,TRBV19,TGTGCCAGTAGTTCATTAGCGGGGGGGTCCACAGATACGCAGTATTTT,CASSSLAGGSTDTQYF
TRBJ2-6,TRBD1,20,NA,TRBV3-1/TRBV3-2,TGTGCCAGCAGCCAAGATATAGCCGGACAGGGGCTCTCTGGGGCCAACGTCCTGACTTTC,CASSQDIAGQGLSGANVLTF
TRBJ1-1,NA,13,NA,TRBV30,TGTGCCTGGAGTGTTCTTGCGGACACTGAAGCTTTCTTT,CAWSVLADTEAFF
TRBJ2-7,TRBD1,13,NA,TRBV5-1,TGCGCCAGCAGCCCCGACAGGGGAGGCGAGCAGTACTTC,CASSPDRGGEQYF
TRBJ2-5,NA,14,NA,TRBV5-1,TGCGCCAGCAGCTTGGACGGGGGAGGCGAGACCCAGTACTTC,CASSLDGGGETQYF
TRBJ1-3,NA,16,NA,TRBV3-1/TRBV3-2,TGTGCCAGCAGCCGCAATGGGGGGTCAGTTGGAAACACCATATATTTT,CASSRNGGSVGNTIYF
TRBJ1-1,NA,12,NA,TRBV24-1,TGTGCCACCAGTGATGGGAGACAGCGGGTCCTCTTT,CATSDGRQRVLF
TRBJ1-5,TRBD1,14,NA,TRBV5-1,TGCGCCAGCAGCCCCGGGACAGGGGATAAAGCCCAGCATTTT,CASSPGTGDKAQHF
TRBJ1-1,NA,13,NA,TRBV7-9,TGTGCCAGCAGCTTAGGGGCAGGCACTGAAGCTTTCTTT,CASSLGAGTEAFF
TRBJ1-6,NA,11,NA,TRBV28,TGTGCCAGCAGCACCGGTTCACCCCTCCACTTT,CASSTGSPLHF
TRBJ2-1,NA,15,NA,TRBV24-1,TGTGCCACCAGTGACCCCCGGGTAGGAGGGAATGAGCAGTTCTTC,CATSDPRVGGNEQFF
TRBJ1-4,TRBD1,15,NA,TRBV28,TGTGCCAGCAGGCCTCGGACAGGTCATAATGAAAAACTGTTTTTT,CASRPRTGHNEKLFF
TRBJ2-2,TRBD1,16,NA,TRBV5-4,TGTGCCAGCAGCTTGGGTGGACAGGGGGCCTCGGGGGAGCTGTTTTTT,CASSLGGQGASGELFF
TRBJ1-1,NA,16,NA,TRBV4-3,TGCGCCAGCAGCCAGATATTACAGGGAATGAGACCTGAAGCTTTCTTT,CASSQILQGMRPEAFF
TRBJ1-5,NA,11,NA,TRBV11-2,TGTGCCAGCAGTGGGCCTCAGCCCCAGCATTTT,CASSGPQPQHF
TRBJ2-1,NA,12,NA,TRBV6-5,TGTGCCACCTCCCGGGGGAACAATGAGCAGTTCTTC,CATSRGNNEQFF
TRBJ2-2,TRBD2,20,NA,TRBV28,TGTGCCAGCAGAAATGTCGGGACTAGCGGGGGGAAAATTTATACCGGGGAGCTGTTTTTT,CASRNVGTSGGKIYTGELFF
TRBJ1-2,NA,11,NA,TRBV28,TGTGCCACTCACAGGGTGAGAGGCTACACCTTC,CATHRVRGYTF
TRBJ1-1,NA,15,NA,TRBV5-1,TGCGCCAGCAGCTTGGCGGACAACAGGAACACTGAAGCTTTCTTT,CASSLADNRNTEAFF
TRBJ1-4,TRBD1,15,NA,TRBV5-1,TGCGCCAGCAGGAACAGGGGGTCCGCTAATGAAAAACTGTTTTTT,CASRNRGSANEKLFF
TRBJ2-7,TRBD1,14,NA,TRBV18,TGTGCCAGCTCACCCGGGACAGGGGTCAACGAGCAGTACTTC,CASSPGTGVNEQYF
TRBJ2-1,NA,13,NA,TRBV6-5,TGTGCCAGCAGTTACCCAGGGGTAGGGGAGCAGTTCTTC,CASSYPGVGEQFF
TRBJ1-2,NA,14,NA,TRBV10-2,TGCGCCAGCAGTGATGCAGGCTCTAACTATGGCTACACCTTC,CASSDAGSNYGYTF
TRBJ1-1,TRBD1,17,NA,TRBV9,TGTGCCAGCAGCGAGGGAACAGGGGGCAATGGTTACACTGAAGCTTTCTTT,CASSEGTGGNGYTEAFF
TRBJ1-4,NA,15,NA,TRBV7-7,TGTGCCAGCAGCGCGGGGGACCGACTTAATGAAAAACTGTTTTTT,CASSAGDRLNEKLFF
TRBJ2-1,NA,13,NA,TRBV7-2,TGTGCCAGCAGTCAGGGCCGAAACAATGAGCAGTTCTTC,CASSQGRNNEQFF
TRBJ2-3,NA,15,NA,TRBV28,TGTGCCAGCAGTTTAGGCGGGGCCAGCACAGATACGCAGTATTTT,CASSLGGASTDTQYF
TRBJ1-6,NA,15,NA,TRBV6-5,TGTGCCAGCAGTTACGGTACCGAGTATAATTCACCCCTCCACTTT,CASSYGTEYNSPLHF
TRBJ2-1,TRBD1,18,NA,TRBV4-1,TGCGCCAGCAGCCAAGTTTGGGTTAGGCGACAGGGATCAGGTGAGCAGTTCTTC,CASSQVWVRRQGSGEQFF
TRBJ2-1,NA,11,NA,TRBV28,TGTGCCAGCAGCGGTATCGGTGAGCAGTTCTTC,CASSGIGEQFF
TRBJ1-4,NA,17,NA,TRBV15,TGTGCCACCAGCAGCTGGGCCTCGGGGGGGTCTAATGAAAAACTGTTTTTT,CATSSWASGGSNEKLFF
TRBJ2-1,TRBD1,17,few,TRBV5-1,TGCGCCAGCAGCTTGGAGGCTGGACAGGGCTACTACAATGAGCAGTTCTTC,CASSLEAGQGYYNEQFF
TRBJ2-7,NA,14,NA,TRBV11-2,TGTGCCAGCAGCTTAGCACGAACTACCTACGAGCAGTACTTC,CASSLARTTYEQYF
TRBJ1-3,NA,16,NA,TRBV19,TGTGCCAGTAGTATCCCGGGGAGCCGTACCGGAAACACCATATATTTT,CASSIPGSRTGNTIYF
TRBJ1-3,NA,15,NA,TRBV7-2,TGTGCCAGCAGCTTAGCTACAGGGACTGGAAACACCATATATTTT,CASSLATGTGNTIYF
TRBJ2-7,TRBD1,14,NA,TRBV6-5,TGTGCCAGCAGAAACTCGGGACAGGGAAACGAGCAGTACTTC,CASRNSGQGNEQYF
TRBJ1-4,NA,16,NA,TRBV5-1,TGCGCCAGCAGCTTGGGGGGGCCTGCAACTAATGAAAAACTGTTTTTT,CASSLGGPATNEKLFF
TRBJ2-3,NA,13,many,TRBV3-1/TRBV3-2,TGTGCCAGCAGCCAAGACCTCTGCGGAACGCAGTATTTT,CASSQDLCGTQYF
TRBJ2-1,TRBD2,17,NA,TRBV5-1,TGCGCCAGCAGCCCCCTCCTAGCGGGGGGGCCGTTGGATGAGCAGTTCTTC,CASSPLLAGGPLDEQFF
TRBJ1-6,TRBD1,15,NA,TRBV28,TGTGCCAGCAGTCCGCGGGACAGCTTGAATTCACCCCTCCACTTT,CASSPRDSLNSPLHF
TRBJ2-7,NA,13,few,TRBV5-6,TGTGCCAGCCAATCGGGCCAGGGCTACGAGCAGTACTTC,CASQSGQGYEQYF
TRBJ2-7,NA,15,NA,TRBV6-2/TRBV6-3,TGTGCCAGCAGTCAATTCTGGGGAGTCTCCTACGAGCAGTACTTC,CASSQFWGVSYEQYF
TRBJ2-1,TRBD2,13,NA,TRBV5-5,TGTGCCAGCAGCCTTGGACTAGTCATTGAGCAGTTCTTC,CASSLGLVIEQFF
TRBJ1-1,TRBD1,14,NA,TRBV5-6,TGTGCCAGCAGCTCGACAGGGATGAACACTGAAGCTTTCTTT,CASSSTGMNTEAFF
TRBJ1-5,NA,15,few,TRBV10-1,TGCGCCAGCAGCACGGGCAGCGGGGACAATCAGCCCCAGCATTTT,CASSTGSGDNQPQHF
TRBJ1-2,NA,13,NA,TRBV6-5,TGTGCCAGCAGTTCGTTGGGCGGGAGAGGCTACACCTTC,CASSSLGGRGYTF
TRBJ2-6,NA,15,NA,TRBV6-4,TGTGCCAGCAGTGACAGCCCCTCTGGGGCCAACGTCCTGACTTTC,CASSDSPSGANVLTF
TRBJ1-2,NA,14,few,TRBV28,TGTGCCAGCAGCCGTATTCAGGGTAGTTATGGCTACACCTTC,CASSRIQGSYGYTF
TRBJ1-4,TRBD1,15,NA,TRBV7-2,TGTGCCAGCAGCCCCTTGGGACAGGGAATTGAAAAACTGTTTTTT,CASSPLGQGIEKLFF
TRBJ2-1,TRBD2,17,NA,TRBV4-3,TGCGCCAGCAGCCAAGATCGATTAGCGGGGCCCACAAATGAGCAGTTCTTC,CASSQDRLAGPTNEQFF
TRBJ2-7,NA,15,NA,TRBV5-4,TGTGCCAGCAGCTCCCGGGACACCTTGTCCTACGAGCAGTACTTC,CASSSRDTLSYEQYF
TRBJ1-6,NA,13,NA,TRBV14,TGTGCCACTACTGGAGGTTATAATTCACCCCTCCACTTT,CATTGGYNSPLHF
TRBJ2-1,TRBD2,18,NA,TRBV7-8,TGTGCCAGCAGCTTAGGGGTCGCTACTAGCGGGGCCTACAATGAGCAGTTCTTC,CASSLGVATSGAYNEQFF
TRBJ1-4,NA,17,NA,TRBV7-9,TGTGCCAGCAGCCCCCCCTTCGATGGGGGGTCCAATGAAAAACTGTTTTTT,CASSPPFDGGSNEKLFF
TRBJ2-7,NA,14,NA,TRBV7-9,TGTGCCAGCAGCTCATCCACGGTAACCTACGAGCAGTACTTC,CASSSSTVTYEQYF